Sequencing of this T cell receptor (beta chain) was carried out in a study of graft-versus-host responses after intestinal transplantation. Study-level background: Every transplant recipient was induced with anti-thymocyte globulin, then maintained on tacrolimus and steroids for approximately three years.

The ends were cut back, 2 bases at V and 5 bases at J, with 15 bases in the middle. Germline CDR1 is LNHDA and CDR2 is SQIVND (reference sequence). The CDR3 totals 15 residues. Generated by immunoSEQ multiplex PCR, the TCRdb table keeps only in-frame clones and is missing some. There are 99,000 or so clones in the sample; under 95% occur only once, and around 0.067% lies in the top ten. General study findings and limits: Recipient marrow showed GvH clones, some seen first in ileum or blood.

On this clone itself: What it binds is unknown.

V and J are TRBV19 and TRBJ2-5; tentative D call: TRBD2 (6 bases). The sample here was unstimulated CD8+ T cells sorted from spleen or lymph node cells, taken before transplant. The sequence was collected from a human donor who was the organ donor for an intestinal transplant. The CDR3 reads CASSIRGSSVETQYF. The DNA of the CDR3 is TGTGCCAGTAGTATACGGGGGTCGTCGGTGGAGACCCAGTACTTC.